This T cell receptor (beta chain) was documented in a study of low-dose radiotherapy and immunotherapy resistance in tumors. Germline V gives CDR1 SGDLS, CDR2 YYNGEE. The CDR3 loop spans 14 amino acids. The ends were cut back, 2 bases at V and 1 base at J, with 9 bases in the middle. Specified time point: before trial treatment. This clonotype has at least ten counts. Covering alpha and beta chains, TRAV- and TRBV-specific primers were used for the first-strand cDNA. A constant-region primer paired with the V-primer adapter amplified TCRs over 20 PCR cycles. Using its own MiXCR run on the reads, TCRdb lists one record per CDR3 protein. The sample yields around 83,000 distinct CDR3 sequences, over 15% seen once.

This TCR derives from a male donor with prostate cancer. The V and J genes are TRBV9 and TRBJ1-1; D unclear. The input for sequencing was PBMCs, taken before treatment. CDR3 nucleotides: TGTGCCAGCAGCGTTCGTGCAGGGAACACTGAAGCTTTCTTT. Its protein is CASSVRAGNTEAFF.